The sequence of this T cell receptor (beta chain) was determined in a study of breast tumors, draining lymph nodes, adjacent tissues. Germline-derived CDR1 and CDR2 are SGHRS and YFSETQ. The CDR3 is 15 amino acids. V was pared by 0 bases and J by 4 bases, with 11 bases between. Study-wide findings and caveats: Compared with basal-like, luminal-like tumors shared significantly more repertoire with nontumor tissue. Tumors had less TCR diversity than lymph nodes, more than nontumor tissue. That most tumor T cells come from lymph nodes remained unproven.

Breast cancer patients provided tissue from their axillary draining lymph nodes. A word on this clonotype: What it binds is unknown. Possible read error: a much larger clone is one base away. The CDR3 does not close with the conserved phenylalanine or tryptophan, likely indicating a read error.

TCRdb fed the multiplex PCR reads into MiXCR, producing one record per CDR3 protein. There are around 100,000 distinct CDR3 sequences in the sample; approximately 21% occur only once, and 1% to 1.5% lies in the top ten. The sequencing input was axillary lymph node tissue. The chain has TRBV5-1 and TRBJ1-5, with D unresolved. This TCR derives from a female donor with breast cancer. Some clones in this sample may be carry-over from other donors' samples. Written as DNA, the CDR3 is TGCGCCAGCAGCTTGGGGACCGAGAATAATCAGCCCCAGCATTCT. Amino acid sequence: CASSLGTENNQPQHS.